Listed below are T cell receptor beta chains from one sample, sequenced in a study of T-cell memory formation after mild COVID-19. TCRdb reprocessed the 5' RACE reads with MiXCR, giving one entry per CDR3 protein. The sample has under 450,000 distinct CDR3 sequences, less than 25% seen once. The sequenced sample consisted of PBMCs or a T cell subset sorted from them (not recorded which). Receptors originate from an adult woman who had mild COVID-19 (a few samples of this study predate the infection). Cell type and time point are not known. Both conserved end residues are part of each CDR3. Each record gives: V gene, J gene, clone size, CDR3 protein. Some rows have no size entry. The others give once, few or many, or a class for an expanded clone.

v_call: TRBV12-3/TRBV12-4; j_call: TRBJ2-1; clone_size: few; cdr3_aa: CASRGAGGEFSEQFF
v_call: TRBV19; j_call: TRBJ1-2; clone_size: .; cdr3_aa: CASSIAPGTSLYGYTF
v_call: TRBV6-5; j_call: TRBJ2-2; clone_size: .; cdr3_aa: CASKVLLSRNTGELFF
v_call: TRBV5-1; j_call: TRBJ1-1; clone_size: once; cdr3_aa: CASSFGTATLNTEAFF
v_call: TRBV24-1; j_call: TRBJ2-3; clone_size: .; cdr3_aa: CATSWGRLADTQYF
v_call: TRBV2; j_call: TRBJ2-1; clone_size: .; cdr3_aa: CASSQMEAEQFF
v_call: TRBV5-1; j_call: TRBJ1-6; clone_size: few; cdr3_aa: CASNPTGHNNSPLHF
v_call: TRBV7-9; j_call: TRBJ2-1; clone_size: .; cdr3_aa: CASAGGSYNEQFF
v_call: TRBV4-1; j_call: TRBJ2-1; clone_size: .; cdr3_aa: CASSLKYRGNEQFF
v_call: TRBV15; j_call: TRBJ1-1; clone_size: few; cdr3_aa: CATEGTRNTEAFF
v_call: TRBV25-1; j_call: TRBJ2-7; clone_size: few; cdr3_aa: CASSEFGTGGYEQYF
v_call: TRBV25-1; j_call: TRBJ2-3; clone_size: .; cdr3_aa: CASSESGDTQYF
v_call: TRBV5-6; j_call: TRBJ1-2; clone_size: few; cdr3_aa: CASSPAGTGGEGYTF
v_call: TRBV7-9; j_call: TRBJ2-1; clone_size: many; cdr3_aa: CASSPHVQGLNEQFF
v_call: TRBV10-3; j_call: TRBJ2-5; clone_size: .; cdr3_aa: CAIPGVLETQYF
v_call: TRBV12-3/TRBV12-4; j_call: TRBJ1-2; clone_size: .; cdr3_aa: CASSWTGVQDGYTF
v_call: TRBV7-2; j_call: TRBJ2-2; clone_size: few; cdr3_aa: CASSLAYGIANTGELFF
v_call: TRBV27; j_call: TRBJ1-1; clone_size: .; cdr3_aa: CASSKQGLQNTEAFF
v_call: TRBV12-3/TRBV12-4; j_call: TRBJ2-3; clone_size: many; cdr3_aa: CASSFGQATDTQYF
v_call: TRBV12-3/TRBV12-4; j_call: TRBJ2-4; clone_size: .; cdr3_aa: CASSSGGDGLLAKNIQYF
v_call: TRBV20-1; j_call: TRBJ1-5; clone_size: .; cdr3_aa: CSARDKLVRGHQPQHF
v_call: TRBV15; j_call: TRBJ2-5; clone_size: .; cdr3_aa: CATSRPPGVTQYF
v_call: TRBV20-1; j_call: TRBJ2-1; clone_size: few; cdr3_aa: CSARGGSRNEQFF
v_call: TRBV12-3/TRBV12-4; j_call: TRBJ1-5; clone_size: few; cdr3_aa: CASSTRGTGNGQPQHF
v_call: TRBV7-9; j_call: TRBJ2-5; clone_size: few; cdr3_aa: CASSSAGTTKTQYF
v_call: TRBV7-9; j_call: TRBJ2-5; clone_size: few; cdr3_aa: CASSTSAGAQYF
v_call: TRBV3-1; j_call: TRBJ2-7; clone_size: .; cdr3_aa: CASSQDVSSYEQYF
v_call: TRBV5-1; j_call: TRBJ2-7; clone_size: few; cdr3_aa: CASSAGIGYEQYF
v_call: TRBV13; j_call: TRBJ2-2; clone_size: .; cdr3_aa: CASSLEFGTSGRTGELFF
v_call: TRBV12-3/TRBV12-4; j_call: TRBJ1-1; clone_size: few; cdr3_aa: CASSPLRRTEAFF
v_call: TRBV5-5; j_call: TRBJ2-7; clone_size: .; cdr3_aa: CASSLFSPGQWPYEQYF
v_call: TRBV5-4; j_call: TRBJ2-7; clone_size: few; cdr3_aa: CASSLIISYEQYF
v_call: TRBV12-3/TRBV12-4; j_call: TRBJ2-2; clone_size: .; cdr3_aa: CASSFGTSGRRESGELFF
v_call: TRBV6-1; j_call: TRBJ1-1; clone_size: .; cdr3_aa: CASSHREDSTEAFF
v_call: TRBV20-1; j_call: TRBJ2-3; clone_size: few; cdr3_aa: CSARDSSGTDTDTQYF
v_call: TRBV4-1; j_call: TRBJ1-2; clone_size: few; cdr3_aa: CASSPSRVGQDGYTF
v_call: TRBV20-1; j_call: TRBJ1-5; clone_size: .; cdr3_aa: CSAFDRASNQPQHF
v_call: TRBV7-8; j_call: TRBJ2-7; clone_size: .; cdr3_aa: CASSRGRLGLSYEQYF
v_call: TRBV6-1; j_call: TRBJ2-2; clone_size: .; cdr3_aa: CASSESYRGRSGELFF
v_call: TRBV7-3; j_call: TRBJ2-7; clone_size: .; cdr3_aa: CASSLQGDGYYEQYF
v_call: TRBV5-6; j_call: TRBJ1-2; clone_size: few; cdr3_aa: CASSLFNPQYGYTF
v_call: TRBV5-6; j_call: TRBJ1-1; clone_size: few; cdr3_aa: CASSPGGQVVAFF
v_call: TRBV7-3; j_call: TRBJ1-1; clone_size: .; cdr3_aa: CASSLRQGPAFF
v_call: TRBV7-8; j_call: TRBJ2-2; clone_size: few; cdr3_aa: CASSLGTSGLATGELFF
v_call: TRBV6-1; j_call: TRBJ1-5; clone_size: .; cdr3_aa: CASSARGNQPQHF
v_call: TRBV5-1; j_call: TRBJ2-2; clone_size: .; cdr3_aa: CASSLGRLAGDTGELFF
v_call: TRBV5-1; j_call: TRBJ2-3; clone_size: .; cdr3_aa: CASSFDMGTQYF
v_call: TRBV29-1; j_call: TRBJ1-2; clone_size: .; cdr3_aa: CSVEEWRPGQLYGYTF
v_call: TRBV7-2; j_call: TRBJ2-1; clone_size: few; cdr3_aa: CASSLGVPGAYNEQFF
v_call: TRBV5-8; j_call: TRBJ1-2; clone_size: .; cdr3_aa: CASSAGRQGLYGYTF
v_call: TRBV12-3/TRBV12-4; j_call: TRBJ2-7; clone_size: few; cdr3_aa: CASRSDRLSYEQYF
v_call: TRBV20-1; j_call: TRBJ2-1; clone_size: .; cdr3_aa: CSAREEWGTSGPSSYNEQFF
v_call: TRBV20-1; j_call: TRBJ1-1; clone_size: .; cdr3_aa: CSAEAEAFF
v_call: TRBV5-1; j_call: TRBJ1-2; clone_size: few; cdr3_aa: CASSEQSNYGYTF